The 8 T cell receptor beta chains reported below all come from one sample, sequenced in a study of blood T cell repertoires in COVID-19. This table comes from immunoSEQ multiplex PCR, and its TCRdb copy is limited to in-frame clones, with some not included. Of more than 200,000 clones listed, 80% to 90% are singletons. Material for sequencing was PBMCs or T cells enriched from blood (not recorded which). Source of these receptors: a man aged 25 to 40 in a cohort exposed to, infected with or recovered from COVID-19 (not recorded which).

V usage is TRBV18 and J usage is TRBJ1-6, with a tentative D call TRBD1 (5 bases). This CDR3 contains 12 residues. Per germline, CDR1 KGHSH and CDR2 LQKENI. V was trimmed by 4 bases and J by 8 bases, leaving 6 bases between them. The chain's CDR3 is CASSRGDSPLHF. The CDR3, as DNA: TGTGCCAGCTCACGGGGGGATTCACCCCTCCACTTT.

This rearrangement joins TRBV5-1 to TRBJ1-1; 7 bases line up with TRBD1. This CDR3 is 14 amino acids long. The germline V gene encodes CDR1 SGHRS and CDR2 YFSETQ. V lost 1 base and J lost 2; bases outside the gene matches: 2. In nucleotides, the CDR3 is TGCGCCAGCAGCTTGAGACAGGGAAACACTGAAGCTTTCTTT. Encoded protein: CASSLRQGNTEAFF.

The gene calls are TRBV6-2 or TRBV6-3 and TRBJ2-1, with D tentatively TRBD2 (5 bases). Germline loops: CDR1 MNHEY, CDR2 SVGEGT. The CDR3 length is 16 residues. V shed 6 bases and J shed 3 bases, with 18 bases lying between them. The CDR3 coding sequence is TGTGCCAGCAGCCCTAGACTGATTAGCGACTACAATGAGCAGTTCTTC. Translating gives CASSPRLISDYNEQFF.

The V call is TRBV7-9, the J call TRBJ1-1; 7 nucleotides align to TRBD1. Germline V gene data show CDR1 as SEHNR and CDR2 as FQNEAQ (reference sequence). V gave up 1 base and J gave up 4 bases; unmatched junction bases: 9. The CDR3 is 16 residues long. CDR3 nucleotide sequence: TGTGCCAGCAGCTTAGTCGGCAGGGGGTTACGCACTGAAGCTTTCTTT. As protein: CASSLVGRGLRTEAFF.

This clone was seen once. The V gene is TRBV4-1, the J gene TRBJ1-2; D ambiguous. Trimming removed 0 bases at V and 2 bases at J, with 7 bases between. This CDR3 spans 14 amino acids. CDR1 MGHRA and CDR2 YSYEKL come from the germline V gene. CDR3 region: CASSQEERNYGYTF. CDR3 DNA: TGCGCCAGCAGCCAAGAGGAGAGAAACTATGGCTACACCTTC.

The gene calls are TRBV3-1 (or the pseudogene TRBV3-2) and TRBJ1-3; 8 bases match TRBD1. Germline V lookup: CDR1 LGHDT, CDR2 YNNKEL (reference sequence). Trimming at V came to 3 bases and at J to 4 bases, leaving 2 bases not matched to a gene. The CDR3 has 14 residues. The CDR3 reads CASSQTGEGNTIYF. In DNA form, the CDR3 reads TGTGCCAGCAGCCAGACAGGGGAGGGAAACACCATATATTTT.

This clone showed up just a few times. The genes are TRBV27 and TRBJ2-3; a weak D match, TRBD1 (6 bases). The germline gives CDR1 MNHEY, CDR2 SMNVEV (reference sequence). The CDR3 spans 14 residues. Trimming took off 8 bases at V and 3 bases at J, with 15 bases between the two ends. The CDR3 is CASGIRQVTDTQYF. The CDR3 region has the DNA TGTGCCAGCGGGATACGACAGGTTACAGATACGCAGTATTTT.

The chain joins TRBV21-1 to TRBJ1-5; TRBD1, the table's D call, lacks a check against the DNA. TRBV21-1 is a recognized pseudogene. CDR3 length: 15 residues. The CDR3 protein is CARGFVRQGVPWQHF. In DNA, the CDR3 is TGTGCCCGTGGTTTTGTGAGACAGGGGGTCCCGTGGCAGCATTTT.